These 17 T cell receptor beta chains were all obtained from the same sample, sequenced in a study of Ad26.COV2.S vaccination and SARS-CoV-2 variants. Treatment noted: around 19 received Ad26.COV2.S at low or high dose, single or two shots; roughly 5 received placebo; per-sample allocation not given. Sampling occurred on day 63 after the first vaccine or placebo injection. Measured with immunoSEQ multiplex PCR; TCRdb has only the in-frame clones, and not every one. The sample lists over 400,000 clones; less than 95% were seen once. The source was peripheral blood, collected in a trial of Ad26.COV2.S vaccine versus placebo. The receptors here all came from a person aged 18-60 years who received the Ad26.COV2.S COVID-19 vaccine or a placebo.

The J gene is TRBJ1-2, the V gene TRBV9; TRBD1 is a possible D gene (6 bases). The CDR3 extends over 17 amino acids. Germline assignment: CDR1 SGDLS and CDR2 YYNGEE. Between the trimmed V and J ends, which lost 0 bases and 4 bases, there was a span of 19 bases. The CDR3 region has the DNA TGTGCCAGCAGCGTAGGTCCGACAGGCCCCCAGGCCTATGGCTACACCTTC. Protein sequence: CASSVGPTGPQAYGYTF.

The chain couples TRBV9 to TRBJ2-5; D unclear. Germline lookup yields CDR1 SGDLS and CDR2 YYNGEE. This CDR3 region has 15 residues. V dropped 0 bases and J dropped 1 base, with 10 bases sitting between them. The CDR3 protein is CASSVEGFRQETQYF. The CDR3 DNA follows: TGTGCCAGCAGCGTAGAGGGTTTCCGCCAAGAGACCCAGTACTTC.

On this clone itself: One end of the junction is discordant with germline, which a read error may explain. V and J are TRBV28 and TRBJ1-2; D gene unclear. Germline-derived CDR1 and CDR2 are MDHEN and SYDVKM. This CDR3 region has 14 residues. CDR3 in DNA: TGTGCCAGCAGTTTAAGCGACACCTACTATCGCTACACCTTC. Its translation: CASSLSDTYYRYTF.

CDR3 DNA: TGTGCCAGCAGCTCGGACACTATCACAGATACGCAGTATTTT. It specifies CASSSDTITDTQYF. The chain links TRBV7-6 to TRBJ2-3; TRBD1 is a possible D gene (5 bases). This CDR3 has 14 residues. Germline V gene data show CDR1 as SGHVS and CDR2 as FNYEAQ. The ends were cut back, 4 bases at V and 2 bases at J, with 10 bases in the middle.

A single count supports this clone. V usage is TRBV18 and J usage is TRBJ2-7; D is undetermined. Germline V gene lookup returns CDR1 KGHSH and CDR2 LQKENI. V was clipped by 2 bases and J by 6 bases, with 11 bases between them. The CDR3 consists of 13 residues. Here the CDR3 reads CASSPLRSGEQYF. The DNA of the CDR3 is TGTGCCAGCTCACCATTACGGTCGGGCGAGCAGTACTTC.

The rearrangement uses TRBV27 and TRBJ2-1, with 11 bases fitting TRBD2. Germline-derived CDR1 and CDR2 are MNHEY and SMNVEV (reference sequence). There are 17 residues in the CDR3. Trimming took 1 base from V and 7 from J; bases not matched to a gene: 9. CDR3 nucleotide sequence: TGTGCCAGCAGTTTATATGATCCCGGGACTAGCGGAAATGAGCAGTTCTTC. The encoded protein is CASSLYDPGTSGNEQFF.

The CDR3 DNA reads as TGTGCCAGCTCACCAGACAGGGGGTTCTCTGGAAACACCATATATTTT. Translating it yields CASSPDRGFSGNTIYF. The genes are TRBV18 and TRBJ1-3; TRBD1 matches at 9 bases. Trimming cost V 2 bases and J 0 bases; bases outside gene matches: 2. Looked up from germline, CDR1 is KGHSH and CDR2 is LQKENI. CDR3 size: 16 residues.

The chain carries TRBV28 and TRBJ2-3; perhaps TRBD1 as D (6 bases). The germline V gene has CDR1 MDHEN and CDR2 SYDVKM. The CDR3 loop spans 14 amino acids. Trimming removed 4 bases at V and 0 bases at J, with 8 bases between. The CDR3 here is CASSSGQSTDTQYF. The DNA of the CDR3 is TGTGCCAGCAGTTCCGGACAGAGCACAGATACGCAGTATTTT.

This chain connects TRBV5-4 to TRBJ2-7; a weak D match, TRBD2 (6 bases). Trimming removed 3 bases at V and 2 bases at J, with 15 bases between. Germline loops: CDR1 SGHNT, CDR2 YYREEE (reference sequence). This CDR3 is built from 15 residues. The CDR3 DNA reads as TGTGCCAGCAGCTCCGTAGTTCAGCGGGCCTACGAGCAGTACTTC. Translated: CASSSVVQRAYEQYF. Variable domain in full (rest from reference TRBV5-4 and TRBJ2-7): ETGVTQSPTHLIKTRGQQVTLRCSSQSGHNTVSWYQQALGQGPQFIFQYYREEENGRGNFPPRFSGLQFPNYSSELNVNALELDDSALYLCASSSVVQRAYEQYFGPGTRLTVT.

CDR3 DNA: TGCGCCAGCAGCTTCGACAGCGCGGCGTATAATTCACCCCTCCACTTT. Residues: CASSFDSAAYNSPLHF. The V gene is TRBV5-1, the J gene TRBJ1-6; perhaps TRBD1 as D (5 bases). With 2 bases removed from V and 4 bases from J, the gap between germline ends came to 13 bases. This CDR3 has 16 amino acids. Germline V CDR1 and CDR2: SGHRS, YFSETQ.

The V and J genes are TRBV28 and TRBJ1-1; 7 bases map to TRBD1. This CDR3 has 15 amino acids. V gave up 6 bases and J gave up 3 bases; unmatched junction bases: 10. Germline V gives CDR1 MDHEN, CDR2 SYDVKM. The CDR3 here is CASSPEGASDTEAFF. The CDR3 coding sequence is TGTGCCAGCAGCCCCGAGGGGGCGTCGGACACTGAAGCTTTCTTT.

V gene TRBV27 combines with J gene TRBJ2-2; D not certain. This CDR3 is 12 amino acids long. V dropped 10 bases and J dropped 4 bases, with 10 bases sitting between them. Germline V gene lookup returns CDR1 MNHEY and CDR2 SMNVEV (reference sequence). The CDR3 sequence: CATSQGTGELFF. The CDR3 bases are TGTGCCACCTCTCAAGGCACCGGGGAGCTGTTTTTT.

This rearrangement joins TRBV9 to TRBJ1-1; 7 bases fit TRBD1. V shed 3 bases and J 7 bases; nucleotides not matched to a gene: 6. CDR1 and CDR2 from the germline V gene are SGDLS and YYNGEE. CDR3 length: 13 residues. The CDR3 sequence is CASSAEGASEAFF. Here the CDR3 DNA reads TGTGCCAGCAGCGCCGAGGGGGCGAGTGAAGCTTTCTTT.

This clone showed up just once. This sequence joins TRBV20-1 and TRBJ1-3; a possible D gene is TRBD1 (6 bases). Between the trimmed V and J ends, which lost 3 bases and 2 bases, there was a span of 11 bases. The germline V gene encodes CDR1 DFQATT and CDR2 SNEGSKA (reference sequence). This CDR3 is 14 amino acids long. The DNA for the CDR3 is TGCAGTGCTAGTACAGGGTACCCTGGAAACACCATATATTTT. Translated: CSASTGYPGNTIYF.

This chain joins TRBV28 and TRBJ1-2, with D perhaps TRBD1 (6 bases). This CDR3 has 16 amino acids. The germline V gene encodes CDR1 MDHEN and CDR2 SYDVKM. Trimming left V 6 bases short and J 8 bases short, with 25 bases between. CDR3 amino acids: CASSPKTNSRGGGYTF. The DNA for the CDR3 is TGTGCCAGCAGCCCAAAGACCAATTCCAGGGGTGGCGGCTACACCTTC.

The chain combines TRBV6-5 with TRBJ2-1, with D hard to call. The germline CDR1 and CDR2 sequences are MNHEY and SVGAGI. This CDR3 is 12 amino acids long. The germline V and J ends were trimmed by 2 bases and 7 bases, with 6 bases remaining between them. CDR3 DNA sequence: TGTGCCAGCAGTTACCTTGCTAATGAGCAGTTCTTC. Translation gives CASSYLANEQFF.

As regards this clone: Distinct nucleotide sequences in the sample also encode this CDR3. The chain uses TRBV7-3 and TRBJ2-3; maybe TRBD2 (6 bases). The CDR3 has 14 residues. The V gene's germline CDR1 is SGHTA and CDR2 FQGTGA. The V and J ends lost 4 bases and 0 bases respectively, with 8 bases between them. CDR3 sequence: CASSSGTSTDTQYF. CDR3 sequence (DNA): TGTGCCAGCAGCTCCGGGACTAGCACAGATACGCAGTATTTT.